This T cell receptor (beta chain) was identified in a study of lymphopenia after photon versus proton radiotherapy. This clone has only a few counts. What it recognizes is unknown. The CDR3 spans 12 residues. J gave up 5 bases and V 6 bases, and 3 bases lay outside the gene matches. CDR1 LNHDA and CDR2 SQIVND come from the germline V gene (reference sequence). Study observations and caveats: Larger post-nadir TCR diversity loss correlated inversely with survival in deceased patients.

Produced via immunoSEQ multiplex PCR; TCRdb's table is partial and in-frame only. Of some 70,000 clones detected, around 86% appear once; the ten largest clones hold about a tenth. The source is an elderly man with esophageal cancer. The chain employs TRBV19 and TRBJ2-5; 7 bases fit TRBD2. The specimen was peripheral blood, collected from a patient treated with proton-based radiotherapy. The chain's CDR3 is CASRQAGETQYF. The DNA of the CDR3 is TGTGCCAGTAGGCAAGCGGGGGAGACCCAGTACTTC.